This TCR beta chain comes out of a study of T cells in Graves' hyperthyroidism and ophthalmopathy. The germline CDR1 and CDR2 sequences are LGHDT and YNNKEL (reference sequence). The CDR3 loop spans 15 amino acids. The germline V and J ends were trimmed by 3 bases and 2 bases, with 14 bases remaining between them. Amplification of TCR beta CDR3 regions used RNA as the template. The HTBI primer set was used in a first-round RT-PCR of the TCR CDR3. TCRdb passed the multiplex PCR reads through MiXCR, listing each CDR3 protein once. Of 450,000 to 500,000 distinct CDR3 sequences listed, approximately 22% are singletons. The study based diagnoses on clinical symptoms, serum thyroxine and TRAb, thyroid ultrasound and orbital computed tomography. Study-wide results and caveats: Stable hyperthyroidism was told apart from ophthalmopathy by a model built on 13 V-J features. Appearing also in blood were most of the thyroid clonotypes expanded above 0.001.

This clonotype was detected only a few times. Its antigen is still unknown. This rearrangement joins TRBV3-1 to TRBJ2-7; weak D call: TRBD1 (6 bases). Sequencing was done on a sample of blood. The receptor comes from a woman aged 70-85 years with Graves' ophthalmopathy. The CDR3 protein is CASSHSGTLTYEQYF. CDR3 DNA sequence: TGTGCCAGCAGCCACTCCGGGACACTTACCTACGAGCAGTACTTC.